These 17 T cell receptor beta chains share one sample of origin, sequenced in a study of CD8 T cells in ankylosing spondylitis. Study-level points and caveats: Among TCR beta sequences, a motif of several highly homologous variants appeared characteristic of ankylosing spondylitis blood.

These receptors have no identified antigens. Each CDR3 protein gets one entry after TCRdb re-called the 5' RACE reads with MiXCR. The sample contains 500,000 to 550,000 distinct CDR3 sequences, 10% to 15% of which appear only once. Sequenced material: blood, either unsorted or a sorted T cell fraction (not recorded which). Every receptor here comes from a male donor with ankylosing spondylitis.

This clonotype was recorded many times. The V call is TRBV5-1, the J call TRBJ1-1, with no clear D. Looked up from germline, CDR1 is SGHRS and CDR2 is YFSETQ. The CDR3 spans 15 residues. V was shortened by 0 bases and J by 4 bases, with 13 bases between the two germline ends. For the CDR3, the DNA is TGCGCCAGCAGCTTGGCCCCCCACCTGCCCACTGAAGCTTTCTTT. Translated, it gives CASSLAPHLPTEAFF. The entire variable domain, with the rest obtained from reference TRBV5-1 and TRBJ1-1, is as follows: KAGVTQTPRYLIKTRGQQVTLSCSPISGHRSVSWYQQTPGQGLQFLFEYFSETQRNKGNFPGRFSGRQFSNSRSEMNVSTLELGDSALYLCASSLAPHLPTEAFFGQGTRLTVV.

V is TRBV5-1 and J is TRBJ2-1, with 10 bases fitting TRBD1. V gave up 1 base and J gave up 7 bases; unmatched junction bases: 8. This CDR3 has 16 amino acids. Germline CDR1 is SGHRS and CDR2 is YFSETQ. In nucleotides, the CDR3 is TGCGCCAGCAGCTTGAGGGGGACAGGGGCCGGTAATGAGCAGTTCTTC. This translates into CASSLRGTGAGNEQFF.

This clonotype occurred many times. V usage is TRBV2 and J usage is TRBJ2-3; no clear D. Germline assignment: CDR1 SNHLY and CDR2 FYNNEI. The CDR3 is made up of 14 amino acids. The V gene lost 5 bases and the J gene lost 0 bases, with 9 bases spanning the gap. CDR3 nucleotides: TGTGCCAGCAGTCAAGATTCTAGCACAGATACGCAGTATTTT. Amino acids: CASSQDSSTDTQYF.

This clonotype has just a few counts. The J gene is TRBJ2-1, the V gene TRBV27; the match to TRBD2 covers 11 bases. This CDR3 contains 15 residues. Looked up from germline, CDR1 is MNHEY and CDR2 is SMNVEV (reference sequence). J gave up 7 bases and V 7 bases, and 9 bases lay outside the gene matches. This CDR3 is CASTLLAGVLNEQFF. In nucleotides, the CDR3 is TGTGCCAGCACCCTACTAGCGGGAGTACTAAATGAGCAGTTCTTC.

In this sample, this clonotype turned up many times. The rearrangement uses TRBV11-2 and TRBJ2-1, with 10 nucleotides matching TRBD2. Trimming removed 3 bases from V and 3 bases from J; junction bases left unmatched: 5. Germline V gene lookup returns CDR1 SGHAT and CDR2 FQNNGV. The CDR3 is 16 residues long. CDR3 DNA sequence: TGTGCCAGCAGCTTTGTAGCGGGAGGCTTCTACAATGAGCAGTTCTTC. Protein sequence: CASSFVAGGFYNEQFF.

This clonotype came up many times. The rearrangement links TRBV5-1 to TRBJ2-7; 9 nucleotides match TRBD1. CDR3 size: 14 residues. The V gene's germline CDR1 is SGHRS and CDR2 YFSETQ. Trimming at V came to 4 bases and at J to 3 bases, leaving 5 bases not matched to a gene. The CDR3 DNA reads TGCGCCAGCAGCCAGTCGACAGGGGGCTACGAGCAGTACGTC. This encodes CASSQSTGGYEQYV.

The CDR3 protein is CASSFSGYEQFF. As DNA, the CDR3 is TGTGCCAGCAGCTTTTCGGGGTATGAGCAGTTCTTC. The chain links TRBV5-6 to TRBJ2-1, with a tentative D call TRBD2 (5 bases). V dropped 2 bases and J dropped 8 bases, with 8 bases sitting between them. Germline assignment: CDR1 SGHDT and CDR2 YYEEEE. This CDR3 comprises 12 residues.

This clonotype was seen only a few times. The chain employs TRBV18 and TRBJ2-6; D is possibly TRBD2 (6 bases). The V gene's germline CDR1 is KGHSH and CDR2 LQKENI. V lost 3 bases to trimming and J lost 1 base, with 10 bases between them. This CDR3 is 16 amino acids long. Written as DNA, the CDR3 is TGTGCCAGCTCACCCGGAGGGGAGTCTGGGGCCAACGTCCTGACTTTC. It translates to CASSPGGESGANVLTF.

The chain joins TRBV11-2 to TRBJ2-1, with 12 bases that match TRBD2. V gave up 5 bases and J gave up 1 base; unmatched junction bases: 15. Germline lookup yields CDR1 SGHAT and CDR2 FQNNGV. This CDR3 has 20 residues. The CDR3 here is CASSTPTSGSALRSYNEQFF. CDR3 in DNA: TGTGCCAGCAGCACGCCGACTAGCGGGAGTGCTCTTAGGTCCTACAATGAGCAGTTCTTC. Full variable domain (rest looked up from reference TRBV11-2 and TRBJ2-1): EAGVAQSPRYKIIEKRQSVAFWCNPISGHATLYWYQQILGQGPKLLIQFQNNGVVDDSQLPKDRFSAERLKGVDSTLKIQPAKLEDSAVYLCASSTPTSGSALRSYNEQFFGPGTRLTVL.

As regards this clonotype: At one of its ends the junction is not consistent with the germline gene, which may arise from a read error. The V call is TRBV7-9, the J call TRBJ2-2; D might be TRBD2 (6 bases). The germline gives CDR1 SEHNR, CDR2 FQNEAQ (reference sequence). CDR3 size: 14 residues. CDR3 loop: CASSLGEETGELFF. The CDR3 DNA follows: TGTGCCAGCAGTTTAGGGGAGGAGACCGGGGAGCTGTTTTTT.

This clonotype was observed at least ten times. The CDR3 nucleotides are TGTGCCAGCAGCCAAGGCGGGAGGGTCCTCGGGACCCAGTACTTC. This encodes CASSQGGRVLGTQYF. The chain employs TRBV3-1 and TRBJ2-5; 9 nucleotides line up with TRBD2. The CDR3 contains 15 residues. Trimming at V came to 1 base and at J to 7 bases, leaving 7 bases not matched to a gene. CDR1 and CDR2 (germline): LGHDT, YNNKEL (reference sequence).

This clonotype was observed many times. The rearrangement links TRBV14 to TRBJ2-1, with 10 bases aligning to TRBD2. The CDR3 is 18 amino acids. Losses at the gene ends were 4 bases for V and 5 bases for J; bases not matched to a gene: 14. Germline CDR1 and CDR2: SGHDN and FVKESK. CDR3 loop: CASSPTGTSDYLNNEQFF. CDR3 bases: TGTGCCAGCAGCCCAACCGGGACTAGCGATTATTTAAACAATGAGCAGTTCTTC.

This clonotype was detected many times. One junction end disagrees with the germline gene, perhaps due to a read error. V gene TRBV27 combines with J gene TRBJ2-1; 8 positions agree with TRBD1. CDR1 is MNHEY and CDR2 is SMNVEV in the germline V gene (reference sequence). The CDR3 totals 16 residues. The CDR3 nucleotides read TGTGCCAGCAGTACTACGACAGGGGCCTCCTCCAATGAGCAGTTCTTC. As protein: CASSTTTGASSNEQFF.

This clonotype has only a few counts. This chain links TRBV5-1 with TRBJ2-3; maybe TRBD2 (6 bases). The CDR3 sequence is 17 residues long. Per germline, CDR1 SGHRS and CDR2 YFSETQ. V was cut by 0 bases and J by 2 bases, with 16 bases left in between. This chain's CDR3 is CASSLGGAGGYTDTQYF. The DNA for the CDR3 is TGCGCCAGCAGCTTGGGCGGGGCTGGCGGCTACACAGATACGCAGTATTTT.

This chain connects TRBV12-3 or TRBV12-4 to TRBJ2-6; 9 nucleotides align to TRBD1. This CDR3 is built from 17 residues. The junction had 12 bases not matched to a gene; V was cut back by 11 bases and J by 1 base. CDR3 DNA: TGTGCCTTCAGTTTAGAGACAGGGGGATCTGGGGCCAACGTCCTGACTTTC. Its translation: CAFSLETGGSGANVLTF.

This clonotype occurred a few times. This chain uses TRBV15 with TRBJ1-2, with TRBD1 matching 9 bases. The CDR3 has 15 amino acids. Trimming took 3 bases from V and 3 from J; bases not matched to a gene: 5. Germline CDR1 is LNHNV and CDR2 is YYDKDF (reference sequence). The chain's CDR3 is CATSRDRGLDYGYTF. The DNA for the CDR3 is TGTGCCACCAGCAGGGACAGGGGCTTAGACTATGGCTACACCTTC.

The chain couples TRBV7-8 to TRBJ2-1; D possibly uses TRBD1 or TRBD2 (5 bases each). V lost 2 bases, J lost 5 bases, and 13 bases lay in between. There are 15 residues in the CDR3. Germline lookup yields CDR1 SGHVS and CDR2 FQNEAQ. The CDR3 is CASSLTGPNHNEQFF. CDR3 nucleotide sequence: TGTGCCAGCAGCTTAACGGGACCCAATCACAATGAGCAGTTCTTC. The full variable domain, rest sourced from reference TRBV7-8 and TRBJ2-1, is GAGVSQSPRYKVAKRGQDVALRCDPISGHVSLFWYQQALGQGPEFLTYFQNEAQLDKSGLPSDRFFAERPEGSVSTLKIQRTQQEDSAVYLCASSLTGPNHNEQFFGPGTRLTVL.